The 19 T cell receptor beta chains in this list originate from one sample, sequenced in a study of T cell responses to AZD1222 COVID-19 vaccine. Some clones are missing from TCRdb's copy, which holds only in-frame ones; the method was immunoSEQ multiplex PCR. The sample consists of 150,000 to 200,000 clones, about 90% of them appearing once. The sample here was peripheral blood, taken 28 days after the second AZD1222 dose. These receptors originate from an adult who received the AZD1222 COVID-19 vaccine.

The rearrangement joins TRBV18 to TRBJ1-1; D uncertain. The germline gives CDR1 KGHSH, CDR2 LQKENI. This CDR3 is built from 17 residues. Trimming cost V 6 bases and J 0 bases, with 20 bases left between them. CDR3 sequence reads: CASSPRPFSGVNTEAFF. For the CDR3, the DNA is TGTGCCAGCTCTCCCCGTCCCTTTTCTGGGGTGAACACTGAAGCTTTCTTT.

The chain carries TRBV3-1 (or the pseudogene TRBV3-2) and TRBJ1-3; D not resolved. Germline CDR1 reads LGHDT; CDR2 reads YNNKEL (reference sequence). The CDR3 runs to 15 residues. The V end lost 4 bases, the J end lost 0 bases, and 10 bases lay between the germline ends. The CDR3 DNA sequence: TGTGCCAGCAGCCGAAGTGGAAGCTCTGGAAACACCATATATTTT. Translating gives CASSRSGSSGNTIYF.

CDR3 residues: CASSPPGGIIQPQHF. DNA of the CDR3: TGTGCCAGCAGTCCTCCAGGGGGGATAATTCAGCCCCAGCATTTT. The V and J genes are TRBV28 and TRBJ1-5; 7 bases agree with TRBD1. The CDR3 is made up of 15 amino acids. Germline CDR1 MDHEN, CDR2 SYDVKM. V lost 5 bases, J lost 6 bases, and 10 bases stayed unmatched.

The rearrangement links TRBV10-2 to TRBJ2-7, with D perhaps matching TRBD2 (6 bases). CDR1 is WSHSY and CDR2 is SAAADI in the germline V gene. The V and J ends lost 6 bases and 3 bases respectively, with 21 bases between them. The CDR3 sequence is 16 residues long. The CDR3 here is CASSPAIRVGGYEQYF. CDR3 bases: TGCGCCAGCAGCCCCGCGATCAGGGTCGGGGGCTACGAGCAGTACTTC.

The chain employs TRBV6-4 and TRBJ2-7; D is unclear. The germline V gene has CDR1 MRHNA and CDR2 SNTAGT. The CDR3 has 14 amino acids. V lost 5 bases to trimming and J lost 0 bases, with 11 bases between them. CDR3 nucleotides: TGTGCCAGCAGTCCAGGCCCTAGCTCCTACGAGCAGTACTTC. Amino acids: CASSPGPSSYEQYF.

This clone was detected once. The chain joins TRBV25-1 to TRBJ2-5, with 8 bases fitting TRBD2. Germline V gives CDR1 MGHDK, CDR2 SYGVNS. Trimming at V came to 4 bases and at J to 5 bases, leaving 12 bases not matched to a gene. The length of the CDR3 is 16 residues. The CDR3 region has the DNA TGTGCCAGCAGTGTTAGCGGGGATCGGTTCAGGGAGACCCAGTACTTC. Translation gives CASSVSGDRFRETQYF.

The sample holds one count of this clone. The V call is TRBV12-3 or TRBV12-4, the J call TRBJ1-5; D not resolved. CDR3 length equals 12 residues. Between the trimmed V and J ends, which lost 7 bases and 5 bases, there was a span of 9 bases. The CDR3 here is CASNSGYQPQHF. DNA of the CDR3: TGTGCCAGCAATAGCGGCTATCAGCCCCAGCATTTT.

This rearrangement joins TRBV10-3 to TRBJ2-7; D remains ambiguous. The CDR3 length is 13 residues. V was trimmed by 3 bases and J by 4 bases, leaving 10 bases between them. Germline CDR1 and CDR2: ENHRY and SYGVKD. As DNA, the CDR3 is TGTGCCATCAGTGAATTTTTGGGTTACGAGCAGTACTTC. It specifies CAISEFLGYEQYF.

The J gene is TRBJ1-5, the V gene TRBV7-2; TRBD1 matches at 9 bases. The J segment lost 3 bases and the V segment lost 5 bases, leaving 8 bases of the junction unmatched. Germline V lookup: CDR1 SGHTA, CDR2 FQGNSA. This CDR3 region has 16 residues. Here the CDR3 DNA reads TGTGCCAGCAGCGGTCCCGGGACAGGGTTCAATCAGCCCCAGCATTTT. This encodes CASSGPGTGFNQPQHF.

This clone was detected only once. This chain links TRBV7-2 with TRBJ1-6; TRBD1 matches at 11 bases. This CDR3 has 16 amino acids. V trimming: 2 bases; J trimming: 7 bases; junction bases outside the gene matches: 4. Germline V gene lookup returns CDR1 SGHTA and CDR2 FQGNSA. The CDR3 loop reads CASSLRGTGGNSPLHF. The CDR3 nucleotides read TGTGCCAGCAGCTTAAGGGGGACAGGGGGAAATTCACCCCTCCACTTT.

This rearrangement joins TRBV5-5 to TRBJ2-7; 7 positions match TRBD1. CDR3 length: 14 amino acids. The V gene end was trimmed by 6 bases and the J gene end by 6 bases; junction bases not matched to a gene: 12. The germline V gene encodes CDR1 SGHKS and CDR2 YYEKEE (reference sequence). CDR3: CASIRDSQRGEQYF. Written as DNA, the CDR3 is TGTGCCAGCATCAGGGACAGCCAGAGAGGCGAGCAGTACTTC. Together with reference TRBV5-5 and TRBJ2-7, the CDR3 gives the full variable domain: DAGVTQSPTHLIKTRGQQVTLRCSPISGHKSVSWYQQVLGQGPQFIFQYYEKEERGRGNFPDRFSARQFPNYSSELNVNALLLGDSALYLCASIRDSQRGEQYFGPGTRLTVT.

The rearrangement links TRBV7-6 to TRBJ2-3, with 7 bases fitting TRBD1. Germline lookup yields CDR1 SGHVS and CDR2 FNYEAQ. V was pared by 1 base and J by 0 bases, with 7 bases of the junction left unmatched. This CDR3 has 17 residues. CDR3 in amino acids: CASSLGRTGSSTDTQYF. In DNA form, the CDR3 reads TGTGCCAGCAGCTTAGGCAGGACAGGCTCGAGCACAGATACGCAGTATTTT.

V usage is TRBV28 and J usage is TRBJ1-5, with D perhaps TRBD1 (5 bases). This CDR3 region has 13 residues. Germline CDR1 and CDR2: MDHEN and SYDVKM. V was clipped by 6 bases and J by 1 base, with 7 bases between them. The CDR3 here is CASSRDSNQPQHF. As DNA, the CDR3 is TGTGCCAGCAGCCGGGACAGCAATCAGCCCCAGCATTTT.

The chain joins TRBV27 to TRBJ2-1; D not resolved. CDR3 length equals 12 residues. The germline CDR1 and CDR2 sequences are MNHEY and SMNVEV (reference sequence). V dropped 0 bases and J dropped 13 bases, with 10 bases sitting between them. CDR3 amino acids: CASSLSGTTQFF. In nucleotides, the CDR3 is TGTGCCAGCAGTTTATCGGGAACCACTCAGTTCTTC.

DNA for the CDR3: TGCGCCAGCAGCCAAGAAGAGTACGTGGGCAATCAGCCCCAGCATTTT. It encodes CASSQEEYVGNQPQHF. This chain connects TRBV4-1 to TRBJ1-5; D gene unclear. In germline, CDR1 is MGHRA, CDR2 YSYEKL. Between the trimmed V and J ends, which lost 0 bases and 2 bases, there was a span of 11 bases. CDR3 size: 16 residues.

The rearrangement uses TRBV5-1 and TRBJ2-5; D may be TRBD2 (6 bases). The CDR3 has 16 amino acids. Trimming cost V 0 bases and J 5 bases, with 17 bases left between them. Germline CDR1 SGHRS, CDR2 YFSETQ. Written as DNA, the CDR3 is TGCGCCAGCAGCTTGGAGGGTAGCGGTCGAGGGGAGACCCAGTACTTC. Residues: CASSLEGSGRGETQYF.

CDR3 in amino acids: CASSQEAGPVGSPLHF. In DNA form, the CDR3 reads TGTGCCAGCAGCCAAGAGGCGGGGCCGGTGGGATCACCCCTCCACTTT. The chain recombines TRBV4-2 with TRBJ1-6; D might be TRBD1 (5 bases). Germline values: CDR1 LGHNA, CDR2 YNFKEQ. This CDR3 is built from 16 residues. The ends were cut back, 0 bases at V and 10 bases at J, with 16 bases in the middle.

This chain links TRBV19 with TRBJ1-5; D remains unclear. The CDR3 is 16 residues long. Germline CDR1 is LNHDA and CDR2 is SQIVND (reference sequence). V lost 3 bases to trimming and J lost 3 bases, with 15 bases between them. This chain's CDR3 is CASSIKSTAFNQPQHF. CDR3 bases: TGTGCCAGTAGTATTAAATCGACCGCCTTCAATCAGCCCCAGCATTTT.

This chain links TRBV5-4 with TRBJ2-3; D is perhaps TRBD2 (6 bases). Trimming left V 0 bases short and J 7 bases short, with 15 bases between. The germline CDR1 and CDR2 sequences are SGHNT and YYREEE (reference sequence). This CDR3 contains 15 residues. The CDR3 nucleotides are TGTGCCAGCAGCTTGGATCCGCAGGGAGGAAATACGCAGTATTTT. Its protein product is CASSLDPQGGNTQYF. Full variable domain (missing parts from reference TRBV5-4 and TRBJ2-3): ETGVTQSPTHLIKTRGQQVTLRCSSQSGHNTVSWYQQALGQGPQFIFQYYREEENGRGNFPPRFSGLQFPNYSSELNVNALELDDSALYLCASSLDPQGGNTQYFGPGTRLTVL.